Below, 21 T cell receptor beta chains from the same sample are listed, as sequenced in a study of glioma-infiltrating T cells. The iRepertoire nested amplicon-rescue multiplex PCR amplified TCR alpha and beta CDR3s from RNA. TCRdb itself ran the multiplex PCR reads through MiXCR, one entry per CDR3 protein. This sample has some 22,000 distinct CDR3 sequences, with around 23% found just once. Sequencing was done on a sample of glioma tissue, nonneoplastic brain tissue, or PBMCs (not recorded which). The receptors were gathered from a human donor with low-grade glioma or glioblastoma, undergoing nonglioma brain surgery, or in good health (not recorded which).

The sample holds a few counts of this clonotype. This may be a read error: a much more frequent sequence differs by one nucleotide. The rearrangement links TRBV20-1 to TRBJ2-7; D is unclear. This CDR3 spans 13 amino acids. The V gene's germline CDR1 is DFQATT and CDR2 SNEGSKA (reference sequence). CDR3 nucleotide sequence: TGCAGTGCTAGAGAAATCAGACCCTACAAGCAGTACTTC. Translating it yields CSAREIRPYKQYF.

CDR3 sequence: CASSTKTGSYNSPLHF. CDR3 in DNA: TGTGCCAGCAGCACAAAGACAGGCTCCTATAATTCACCCCTCCACTTT. The chain employs TRBV7-2 and TRBJ1-6, with a tentative D call TRBD1 (6 bases). V shed 5 bases and J shed 0 bases, with 11 bases lying between them. Germline CDR1 SGHTA, CDR2 FQGNSA. CDR3 length: 16 amino acids. Supplemented by reference TRBV7-2 and TRBJ1-6, the full variable domain reads GAGVSQSPSNKVTEKGKDVELRCDPISGHTALYWYRQSLGQGLEFLIYFQGNSAPDKSGLPSDRFSAERTGGSVSTLTIQRTQQEDSAVYLCASSTKTGSYNSPLHFGNGTRLTVT.

This clonotype was seen a handful of times. V usage is TRBV5-6 and J usage is TRBJ1-2, with unresolved D. Germline V gene lookup returns CDR1 SGHDT and CDR2 YYEEEE. V gave up 0 bases and J gave up 3 bases, with 3 bases separating them. The CDR3 consists of 12 residues. CDR3 coding DNA: TGTGCCAGCAGCTTGGGGGACTATGGCTACACCTTC. This gives the protein CASSLGDYGYTF.

With regard to this clonotype: It may be a read error: a sequence one base away is much more abundant. CDR3 sequence: CSARDANGGDLAKNIQYF. Written as DNA, the CDR3 is TGCAGTGCTAGAGATGCTAACGGGGGGGACCTAGCCAAAAACATTCAGTACTTC. V usage is TRBV20-1 and J usage is TRBJ2-4, with 8 bases matching TRBD2. In germline, CDR1 is DFQATT, CDR2 SNEGSKA (reference sequence). The ends lost 0 bases at V and 0 bases at J; junction bases unmatched: 10. The CDR3 has 18 residues.

The CDR3 nucleotides are TGTGCCACCAGTGATCGATGGCCAATCTATGGCTACACCTTC. It encodes CATSDRWPIYGYTF. The chain employs TRBV24-1 and TRBJ1-2; D gene uncertain. The CDR3 runs 14 residues. Trimming cost V 3 bases and J 4 bases, with 11 bases left between them. CDR1 is KGHDR, CDR2 SFDVKD, per germline.

This clonotype was counted ten times or more. The chain employs TRBV7-9 and TRBJ1-4; D call uncertain. The CDR3 loop spans 14 amino acids. The germline V gene encodes CDR1 SEHNR and CDR2 FQNEAQ (reference sequence). V was shortened by 1 base and J by 2 bases, with 5 bases between the two germline ends. The CDR3 DNA sequence: TGTGCCAGCAGCTTAGTCCAGACTAATGAAAAACTGTTTTTT. Translation: CASSLVQTNEKLFF.

In its sample, this clonotype was seen many times. The V call is TRBV6-6, the J call TRBJ2-3, with 12 bases fitting TRBD2. The CDR3 loop spans 17 amino acids. CDR1 MNHNY and CDR2 SVGAGI come from the germline V gene (reference sequence). The J segment lost 4 bases and the V segment lost 2 bases, leaving 7 bases of the junction unmatched. The CDR3 region is CASSYLPSGGAPDTQYF. The CDR3 region has the DNA TGTGCCAGCAGTTACCTGCCTAGCGGGGGGGCCCCAGATACGCAGTATTTT.

This chain's CDR3 is CASTSISSYNEQFF. The CDR3 DNA reads as TGTGCCAGTACGAGTATTAGCTCCTACAATGAGCAGTTCTTC. The chain is built from TRBV19 and TRBJ2-1; D gene ambiguous. The germline gives CDR1 LNHDA, CDR2 SQIVND (reference sequence). The V end was cut by 7 bases, the J end by 0 bases, with 10 bases between. This CDR3 has 14 amino acids.

Sample share makes this clonotype medium-sized (0.01 to 0.1%). V usage is TRBV28 and J usage is TRBJ1-2; D uncertain. V was shortened by 6 bases and J by 2 bases, with 10 bases between the two germline ends. The CDR3 extends over 13 amino acids. Germline V gene data show CDR1 as MDHEN and CDR2 as SYDVKM. This chain's CDR3 is CASSQGRNYGYTF. In DNA form, the CDR3 reads TGTGCCAGCAGCCAAGGCAGGAACTATGGCTACACCTTC.

Only a few counts were recorded for this clonotype. One base away lies a much larger clone, so this may be a sequencing read error. V and J are TRBV28 and TRBJ1-1, with D unresolved. Germline-derived CDR1 and CDR2 are MDHEN and SYDVKM. The CDR3 length is 11 residues. The CDR3 DNA sequence: TGTGCCAGCAGTTTAGAAACTGAAGCTTGCTTT. This encodes CASSLETEACF.

This clonotype occurred many times. The chain has TRBV20-1 and TRBJ2-5; D not resolved. The CDR3 totals 11 residues. Germline V gene data show CDR1 as DFQATT and CDR2 as SNEGSKA (reference sequence). Trimming stripped 6 bases from V and 5 bases from J, with 10 bases between. CDR3 protein: CSAPNRETQYF. The CDR3 DNA reads as TGCAGTGCCCCTAACCGGGAGACCCAGTACTTC.

Only a few counts were recorded for this clonotype. At one boundary the junction diverges from the germline segment, which might be a read error. The chain joins TRBV6-1 to TRBJ1-6, with 9 nucleotides matching TRBD1. Per the germline V gene, CDR1 is MNHNS and CDR2 is SASEGT. The CDR3 has 14 residues. In DNA form, the CDR3 reads TGTGCCATCAGTGGGGGACAGGGTAGTTCACCCCTCCACTTT. Its translation is CAISGGQGSSPLHF.

This clonotype occurred many times. This rearrangement joins TRBV7-2 to TRBJ2-7; D possibly corresponds to TRBD2 (7 bases). The CDR3 extends over 14 amino acids. In germline, CDR1 is SGHTA, CDR2 FQGNSA. Trimming took off 5 bases at V and 4 bases at J, with 15 bases between the two ends. The CDR3 sequence: CASSPGGFLYEQYF. CDR3 coding DNA: TGTGCCAGCAGCCCGGGGGGCTTCCTGTACGAGCAGTACTTC.

This clonotype was seen at least ten times. This rearrangement joins TRBV4-3 to TRBJ2-7; D remains unclear. Trimming pared 0 bases from V and 2 bases from J, leaving 8 bases between. Germline values: CDR1 LGHNA, CDR2 YSLEER. The CDR3 is 14 amino acids. The CDR3 DNA reads as TGCGCCAGCAGCCAAGACTCGACCACCTACGAGCAGTACTTC. Translating gives CASSQDSTTYEQYF.

This chain connects TRBV11-2 to TRBJ2-7; the D gene is possibly TRBD1 (5 bases). Trimming shortened V by 7 bases and J by 2 bases, and 12 bases separated the two germline ends. CDR3 length: 13 amino acids. Germline-derived CDR1 and CDR2 are SGHAT and FQNNGV. The CDR3 region has the DNA TGTGCCAGCACTCCTGACAGTGCCTACGAGCAGTACTTC. This codes for CASTPDSAYEQYF. Based on the CDR3 plus reference TRBV11-2 and TRBJ2-7, the full variable domain is EAGVAQSPRYKIIEKRQSVAFWCNPISGHATLYWYQQILGQGPKLLIQFQNNGVVDDSQLPKDRFSAERLKGVDSTLKIQPAKLEDSAVYLCASTPDSAYEQYFGPGTRLTVT.

Details on this clonotype: A single base separates this from a much larger clone, so it may be a read error. The V call is TRBV20-1, the J call TRBJ2-1, with 8 nucleotides matching TRBD2. CDR1 and CDR2 (germline): DFQATT, SNEGSKA (reference sequence). The CDR3 runs 14 residues. CDR3 nucleotides: TGCAGAGTCCTAACGGGGGGGCGAGGCAATGAGCAGTTCTTC. It encodes CRVLTGGRGNEQFF.

This clonotype is labeled medium-sized. This CDR3 is CATSDPRQSYGYTF. CDR3 DNA sequence: TGTGCCACCAGTGATCCGCGTCAGTCCTATGGCTACACCTTC. J is TRBJ1-2 and V is TRBV24-1; D unclear. Trimming took 3 bases from V and 4 from J, leaving 11 bases between them. This CDR3 is 14 amino acids long. Germline-derived CDR1 and CDR2 are KGHDR and SFDVKD.

This clonotype was picked up many times. Compared with germline, one end of the junction differs, possibly owing to a read error. The CDR3 coding sequence is TGTGCCAGCAATGAACCCTCCTATGGCTACACCTTC. As protein: CASNEPSYGYTF. The rearrangement links TRBV6-1 to TRBJ1-2; D gene ambiguous. Germline CDR1 and CDR2: MNHNS and SASEGT. CDR3 length equals 12 residues.

A note on this clonotype: A clone one base away is much larger, so this may be a read error. The chain links TRBV6-1 to TRBJ2-1; D remains unclear. Germline CDR1 MNHNS, CDR2 SASEGT. This CDR3 comprises 13 residues. The V and J ends lost 5 bases and 12 bases respectively, with 17 bases between them. This CDR3 reads CASSLSTRYGQFF. The CDR3, as DNA: TGTGCCAGCAGTCTCTCTACCCGGTACGGGCAGTTCTTC.

This clonotype appeared a few times. This chain's CDR3 is CASGLNTYTQYF. CDR3 in DNA: TGTGCTAGTGGTTTAAATACTTATACGCAGTATTTT. The J gene is TRBJ2-3, the V gene TRBV12-5; D is uncertain. Germline V gives CDR1 LGHNT, CDR2 FRNRAP. Trimming stripped 3 bases from V and 7 bases from J, with 8 bases between. The CDR3 has 12 amino acids.

As concerns this clonotype: This may come from a read error, since a much larger clone is one base off. This chain links TRBV20-1 with TRBJ2-6, with TRBD1 as a possible D gene (5 bases). Between the trimmed V and J ends, which lost 5 bases and 0 bases, there was a span of 14 bases. Germline CDR1 is DFQATT and CDR2 is SNEGSKA (reference sequence). The CDR3 spans 16 residues. Here the CDR3 reads CSAYRHSVSGANVLTF. CDR3 in DNA: TGCAGTGCTTACAGGCACTCTGTCTCTGGGGCCAACGTCCTGACTTTC.